The present T cell receptor (beta chain) was sequenced within a study of blood T cell repertoires in COVID-19. Background on the study: In each case, the material was cDNA or gDNA derived from T cells, B-cell-depleted T cells, or PBMCs.

Per the authors' pipeline: Amplifying reference gene primers gave estimates of nucleated cell counts. Clones were read by immunoSEQ multiplex PCR, and TCRdb kept only the in-frame ones, dropping some. The DNA was the basis for D and trimming; V, J and clone size are from that table. The sample consists of about 160,000 clones, 70% to 85% of them appearing once. CDR1 and CDR2 (germline): SNHLY, FYNNEI. The CDR3 covers 15 residues. With V trimmed by 6 bases and J by 3 bases, 9 bases remained unmatched. This receptor was identified in a man aged 55 to 70 who had recovered from COVID-19. The chain joins TRBV2 to TRBJ2-3, with 7 nucleotides matching TRBD1. The sequenced sample was peripheral blood. DNA of the CDR3: TGTGCCAGCAGCGATGCACAGGGGACGACAGATACGCAGTATTTT. Encoded protein: CASSDAQGTTDTQYF.